The entry below gives a single TCR beta chain sequence along with its context. Its target is not known. These data are taken from a study of blood T cells in healthy people across ages. V lost 1 base and J lost 8, with 21 bases in between. Germline V gene sequence: CDR1 SGHVS, CDR2 FNYEAQ. The length of the CDR3 is 17 residues. Study-wide points: Older age coincided with a roughly linear decline in TCR beta diversity per million T cells. Strong correlation existed between TCR beta diversity and naive T cell percentage.

Sample-barcoded 5' priming and a J-beta primer mix drove a second PCR of about 6 to 12 cycles. TCRdb redid the calling of the 5' RACE reads with MiXCR, one entry per CDR3 protein. This table has 1.5 million to 2 million distinct CDR3 sequences, roughly 49% appearing once. This chain links TRBV7-6 with TRBJ2-1; no firm D call. The sequencing sample was made of blood. The TCR comes from a woman between 40 and 50 years old in good health. The CDR3: CASSLGYGLQMSHEQFF. The CDR3 coding sequence is TGTGCCAGCAGCTTAGGATACGGCCTACAAATGAGTCATGAGCAGTTCTTC.